The 32 T cell receptor beta chains below all came from one sample that was sequenced in a study of cytomegalovirus exposure and HLA in healthy donors. PCR employed 60 Vbeta and 13 Jbeta primers. Some clones are missing from TCRdb's copy, which holds only in-frame ones; the method was immunoSEQ multiplex PCR. This sample carries some 120,000 clones, 65% to 85% of them seen once, and the ten largest clones take 0.24%. The sample consisted of PBMCs. The source of these receptors is a man aged 45 to 65 in good health and CMV-seronegative.

The genes are TRBV28 and TRBJ1-2; weak D call: TRBD1 (5 bases). Germline values: CDR1 MDHEN, CDR2 SYDVKM. V shed 6 bases and J shed 0 bases, with 17 bases lying between them. The CDR3 contains 16 residues. The CDR3 loop is CASSRPRQFSNYGYTF. The CDR3 bases are TGTGCCAGCAGCCGCCCTCGACAGTTCTCTAACTATGGCTACACCTTC.

V gene TRBV18 combines with J gene TRBJ2-7; tentatively, D is TRBD2 (5 bases). Trimming removed 0 bases at V and 1 base at J, with 10 bases between. The CDR3 runs to 15 residues. Germline values: CDR1 KGHSH, CDR2 LQKENI. The CDR3 nucleotides are TGTGCCAGCTCACCACCTCTAGCATGGTCCTACGAGCAGTACTTC. Amino acid sequence: CASSPPLAWSYEQYF.

CDR3 nucleotide sequence: TGTGCCAGCAGCAAAGCGCTAGTAGGGAGTACCTCTGGAAACACCATATATTTT. Its protein is CASSKALVGSTSGNTIYF. The J gene is TRBJ1-3, the V gene TRBV21-1. TRBV21-1 is a pseudogene. The CDR3 loop spans 18 amino acids.

The chain employs TRBV5-8 and TRBJ2-7; the match to TRBD1 covers 7 bases. The ends lost 7 bases at V and 2 bases at J; junction bases unmatched: 9. The V gene's germline CDR1 is SGHTS and CDR2 YDEGEE. CDR3 length: 14 amino acids. CDR3 sequence (DNA): TGTGCCAGCGCACATCAGGGGGTGGCCTACGAGCAGTACTTC. It translates to CASAHQGVAYEQYF. The whole variable domain, remainder taken from reference TRBV5-8 and TRBJ2-7, is EAGVTQSPTHLIKTRGQQATLRCSPISGHTSVYWYQQALGLGLQFLLWYDEGEERNRGNFPPRFSGRQFPNYSSELNVNALELEDSALYLCASAHQGVAYEQYFGPGTRLTVT.

The V and J genes are TRBV7-9 and TRBJ2-5; D is ambiguous. Germline lookup yields CDR1 SEHNR and CDR2 FQNEAQ (reference sequence). This CDR3 comprises 12 residues. Trimming stripped 6 bases from V and 0 bases from J, with 5 bases between. The CDR3 here is CASRTNQETQYF. The CDR3 DNA sequence: TGTGCCAGCAGAACAAACCAAGAGACCCAGTACTTC.

The genes are TRBV5-6 and TRBJ1-2, with D maybe TRBD1 (5 bases). The CDR3 totals 11 residues. V was trimmed by 1 base and J by 8 bases, leaving 6 bases between them. Germline V gene data show CDR1 as SGHDT and CDR2 as YYEEEE. CDR3 residues: CASSLRGGYTF. The CDR3 region has the DNA TGTGCCAGCAGCTTGAGGGGCGGCTACACCTTC.

V is TRBV7-9 and J is TRBJ2-1; perhaps TRBD1 as D (6 bases). The CDR3 is made up of 15 amino acids. Germline CDR1 SEHNR, CDR2 FQNEAQ (reference sequence). V gave up 10 bases and J gave up 3 bases, with 19 bases separating them. This CDR3 is CATLTGGTDYNEQFF. DNA of the CDR3: TGTGCCACTCTGACAGGAGGCACCGACTACAATGAGCAGTTCTTC. The variable domain in full, with the rest retrieved from reference TRBV7-9 and TRBJ2-1, is DTGVSQNPRHKITKRGQNVTFRCDPISEHNRLYWYRQTLGQGPEFLTYFQNEAQLEKSRLLSDRFSAERPKGSFSTLEIQRTEQGDSAMYLCATLTGGTDYNEQFFGPGTRLTVL.

J is TRBJ1-1 and V is TRBV6-6; tentative D call: TRBD1 (5 bases). Germline-derived CDR1 and CDR2 are MNHNY and SVGAGI (reference sequence). V was trimmed by 4 bases and J by 4 bases, leaving 10 bases between them. The CDR3 loop spans 13 amino acids. The DNA for the CDR3 is TGTGCCAGCAGTTCGGAAGGGGTCACTGAAGCTTTCTTT. This sequence encodes CASSSEGVTEAFF.

DNA of the CDR3: TGTGCCAGCAGTGAAGGGGTTTGGTCACCCCTCCACTTT. Translation gives CASSEGVWSPLHF. The chain has TRBV6-4 and TRBJ1-6, with a tentative D call TRBD1 (5 bases). The CDR3 is made up of 13 amino acids. V lost 3 bases and J 10 bases, leaving 10 bases between the germline ends. Germline lookup yields CDR1 MRHNA and CDR2 SNTAGT.

The chain combines TRBV27 with TRBJ2-7, with D perhaps TRBD1 (7 bases). Germline CDR1 MNHEY, CDR2 SMNVEV (reference sequence). Trimming shortened V by 5 bases and J by 3 bases, and 17 bases separated the two germline ends. The CDR3 consists of 15 residues. The CDR3 reads CASSLAGQPIYEQYF. DNA for the CDR3: TGTGCCAGCAGTCTCGCGGGACAGCCGATCTACGAGCAGTACTTC.

The CDR3 nucleotides read TGTGCCAGCAGCTTATACGCCCGAGGCAGTGAAGCTTTCTTT. Amino acid sequence: CASSLYARGSEAFF. The chain employs TRBV7-3 and TRBJ1-1; no clear D. This CDR3 region has 14 residues. Trimming removed 2 bases at V and 7 bases at J, with 14 bases between. From germline, CDR1 is SGHTA and CDR2 FQGTGA. Full variable domain (rest looked up from reference TRBV7-3 and TRBJ1-1): GAGVSQTPSNKVTEKGKYVELRCDPISGHTALYWYRQSLGQGPEFLIYFQGTGAADDSGLPNDRFFAVRPEGSVSTLKIQRTERGDSAVYLCASSLYARGSEAFFGQGTRLTVV.

This clone was picked up one time. The CDR3 DNA is TGTGCCAGCTCACCCGCCGGGGGGGTAGGGGAGCAGTTCTTC. It yields the protein CASSPAGGVGEQFF. V usage is TRBV18 and J usage is TRBJ2-1; 8 nucleotides align to TRBD2. V gave up 3 bases and J gave up 10 bases; unmatched junction bases: 8. This CDR3 has 14 amino acids. Germline CDR1 KGHSH, CDR2 LQKENI.

The chain links TRBV2 to TRBJ1-4; D might be TRBD1 (5 bases). The CDR3 length is 15 residues. In germline, CDR1 is SNHLY, CDR2 FYNNEI. V was pared by 5 bases and J by 3 bases, with 13 bases between. CDR3 sequence reads: CASSKAGPANEKLFF. DNA of the CDR3: TGTGCCAGCAGTAAGGCAGGGCCAGCTAATGAAAAACTGTTTTTT.

The V and J genes are TRBV29-1 and TRBJ2-7, with D perhaps TRBD1 (6 bases). This CDR3 comprises 13 residues. Trimming stripped 4 bases from V and 2 bases from J, with 12 bases between. Germline-derived CDR1 and CDR2 are SQVTM and ANQGSEA. The CDR3 here is CSVGGQHTYEQYF. In nucleotides, the CDR3 is TGCAGCGTTGGGGGGCAACATACCTACGAGCAGTACTTC.

The rearrangement joins TRBV6-6 to TRBJ2-5; TRBD1 agrees at 8 bases. This CDR3 contains 15 residues. Germline V lookup: CDR1 MNHNY, CDR2 SVGAGI (reference sequence). The trim removed 6 bases at V and 5 bases at J, leaving 11 bases unmatched. Here the CDR3 DNA reads TGTGCCAGCAGACCTCTCCAACAGGGGGAGGAGACCCAGTACTTC. Translating it yields CASRPLQQGEETQYF.

This clone has more than one count but fewer than ten. V and J are TRBV7-9 and TRBJ2-7; 8 bases match TRBD1. V was clipped by 3 bases and J by 4 bases; unmatched bases: 8. The CDR3 runs to 15 residues. Germline CDR1 reads SEHNR; CDR2 reads FQNEAQ (reference sequence). The CDR3 protein is CASSFPQGARYEQYF. The CDR3 DNA reads as TGTGCCAGCAGCTTCCCCCAGGGGGCGCGTTACGAGCAGTACTTC.

The chain couples TRBV4-2 to TRBJ2-5, with TRBD2 matching 11 bases. V dropped 3 bases and J dropped 5; count of bases not matched to a gene: 8. This CDR3 has 16 amino acids. The V gene's germline CDR1 is LGHNA and CDR2 YNFKEQ. The CDR3 reads CASSHRTSGGGETQYF. For the CDR3, the DNA is TGTGCCAGCAGCCACAGAACTAGCGGGGGAGGGGAGACCCAGTACTTC.

The CDR3 here is CASSSRWAGGSYEQYF. The CDR3 region has the DNA TGTGCCAGCAGTTCACGTTGGGCAGGGGGCTCCTACGAGCAGTACTTC. V is TRBV28 and J is TRBJ2-7; 7 nucleotides align to TRBD1. Germline lookup yields CDR1 MDHEN and CDR2 SYDVKM. J lost 0 bases, V lost 4 bases, and 9 bases had no gene match. The CDR3 sequence is 16 residues long.

V and J are TRBV6-5 and TRBJ1-4; D is uncertain. The CDR3 is 14 residues long. The germline V gene encodes CDR1 MNHEY and CDR2 SVGAGI. Trimming removed 8 bases at V and 0 bases at J, with 10 bases between. CDR3 in amino acids: CASGGTATNEKLFF. The DNA of the CDR3 is TGTGCCAGCGGAGGTACAGCAACTAATGAAAAACTGTTTTTT.

J is TRBJ2-3 and V is TRBV5-4; maybe TRBD1 (6 bases). The germline gives CDR1 SGHNT, CDR2 YYREEE (reference sequence). V was pared by 4 bases and J by 3 bases, with 15 bases between. The CDR3 extends over 15 amino acids. In nucleotides, the CDR3 is TGTGCCAGCAGCGCACAGGGCCCACAAACAGATACGCAGTATTTT. Translated, it gives CASSAQGPQTDTQYF.

The V gene is TRBV2, the J gene TRBJ1-1, with D maybe TRBD1 (6 bases). V was cut by 6 bases and J by 5 bases, with 22 bases left in between. The CDR3 contains 16 residues. Germline CDR1 SNHLY, CDR2 FYNNEI. DNA of the CDR3: TGTGCCAGCAGGGAATCTACTACAGGGATTCGAACTGAAGCTTTCTTT. Residues: CASRESTTGIRTEAFF.

The chain is built from TRBV19 and TRBJ1-3, with TRBD1 matching 9 bases. The CDR3 consists of 16 residues. Per the germline V gene, CDR1 is LNHDA and CDR2 is SQIVND (reference sequence). Trimming removed 2 bases from V and 3 bases from J; junction bases left unmatched: 5. CDR3 DNA: TGTGCCAGTAGTATAAACAGGGGGCGAAGTGGAAACACCATATATTTT. Its translation: CASSINRGRSGNTIYF.

The V and J genes are TRBV5-4 and TRBJ1-2; 7 nucleotides line up with TRBD1. With 1 base clipped from V and 0 bases from J, the junction kept 3 bases outside the gene matches. Germline V gene data show CDR1 as SGHNT and CDR2 as YYREEE (reference sequence). The length of the CDR3 is 15 residues. The CDR3, as DNA: TGTGCCAGCAGCTTGAGGACAGGAGCTAACTATGGCTACACCTTC. Its translation is CASSLRTGANYGYTF. Full variable domain (remainder filled in from reference TRBV5-4 and TRBJ1-2): ETGVTQSPTHLIKTRGQQVTLRCSSQSGHNTVSWYQQALGQGPQFIFQYYREEENGRGNFPPRFSGLQFPNYSSELNVNALELDDSALYLCASSLRTGANYGYTFGSGTRLTVV.

V gene TRBV4-3 combines with J gene TRBJ1-4; weak D call: TRBD1 (6 bases). Trimming cost V 5 bases and J 4 bases, with 17 bases left between them. Germline CDR1 is LGHNA and CDR2 is YSLEER. The CDR3 has 16 amino acids. The CDR3 DNA reads as TGCGCCAGCAGCAGATTCCCAGGGGCCGGTAATGAAAAACTGTTTTTT. It encodes CASSRFPGAGNEKLFF.

The chain is built from TRBV19 and TRBJ2-3; tentative D call: TRBD1 (6 bases). The length of the CDR3 is 15 residues. Germline CDR1 reads LNHDA; CDR2 reads SQIVND (reference sequence). With 4 bases removed from V and 1 base from J, the gap between germline ends came to 12 bases. The CDR3 protein is CASSTIRQGTDTQYF. CDR3 nucleotide sequence: TGTGCCAGTAGTACAATCCGACAGGGCACAGATACGCAGTATTTT.

This chain joins TRBV29-1 and TRBJ2-7; 8 bases map to TRBD2. V gave up 6 bases and J gave up 5 bases; unmatched junction bases: 12. Germline values: CDR1 SQVTM, CDR2 ANQGSEA. CDR3 length: 14 residues. In DNA form, the CDR3 reads TGCAGCGTAATACTCAGCGGGAGAGGACACGAGCAGTACTTC. This gives the protein CSVILSGRGHEQYF.

In its sample, this clone was seen once. The gene calls are TRBV18 and TRBJ2-7; 16 bases are a match to TRBD2. Germline V CDR1 and CDR2: KGHSH, LQKENI. The trim removed 5 bases at V and 9 bases at J, leaving 4 bases unmatched. The CDR3 extends over 14 amino acids. The CDR3 protein is CASSTGLAGGLQYF. The CDR3 DNA follows: TGTGCCAGCTCAACGGGACTAGCGGGGGGGCTGCAGTACTTC.

This clone appeared once. The gene calls are TRBV6-5 and TRBJ1-2; D unresolved. V gave up 6 bases and J gave up 1 base, with 12 bases separating them. The germline V gene has CDR1 MNHEY and CDR2 SVGAGI. CDR3 length equals 14 residues. CDR3 amino acids: CASSREINNYGYTF. The DNA of the CDR3 is TGTGCCAGCAGCCGAGAGATTAATAACTATGGCTACACCTTC.

The chain combines TRBV5-6 with TRBJ1-1, with D tentatively TRBD1 (5 bases). CDR1 and CDR2 from the germline V gene are SGHDT and YYEEEE. This CDR3 has 14 amino acids. V was shortened by 0 bases and J by 3 bases, with 9 bases between the two germline ends. The CDR3 region has the DNA TGTGCCAGCAGCTTGGTCCGCAGGGACACTGAAGCTTTCTTT. Residues: CASSLVRRDTEAFF.

This rearrangement joins TRBV6-6 to TRBJ2-7; D is perhaps TRBD1 (5 bases). The germline V and J ends were trimmed by 2 bases and 5 bases, with 16 bases remaining between them. CDR1 is MNHNY, CDR2 SVGAGI, per germline (reference sequence). The CDR3 covers 15 residues. The CDR3 nucleotides are TGTGCCAGCAGTTACAATCAGGGAATGGGCCACGAGCAGTACTTC. Amino acid sequence: CASSYNQGMGHEQYF.

This sequence joins TRBV5-4 and TRBJ2-7, with 8 bases lining up with TRBD2. There are 14 residues in the CDR3. Trimming took 0 bases from V and 6 from J; bases not matched to a gene: 5. Germline CDR1 is SGHNT and CDR2 is YYREEE (reference sequence). CDR3 DNA sequence: TGTGCCAGCAGCTTGGGTCTAGCGGGCGGCGAGCAGTACTTC. This encodes CASSLGLAGGEQYF.

For the CDR3, the DNA is TGTGCCAGCAGTTTATCCGCAGGGCGTGCACACTATGGCTACACCTTC. Translating gives CASSLSAGRAHYGYTF. The rearrangement uses TRBV28 and TRBJ1-2, with D tentatively TRBD1 (5 bases). The CDR3 is 16 amino acids. Trimming shortened V by 1 base and J by 3 bases, and 15 bases separated the two germline ends. Germline V gene data show CDR1 as MDHEN and CDR2 as SYDVKM.